This T cell receptor (beta chain) was found in a study of T cells in Graves' hyperthyroidism and ophthalmopathy. Notes on the study in general: The model made its ophthalmopathy prediction, and onset followed a median approximately six months later. Most expanded thyroid clonotypes above 0.001 also appeared in blood.

Amplification yielded TCR beta CDR3 regions, with RNA transcripts as the source. RT-PCR in the first round (using the HTBI primer set) targeted the TCR CDR3. MiXCR, run by TCRdb on the multiplex PCR reads, gives a single entry per CDR3 protein. The data show approximately 600,000 distinct CDR3 sequences, 20% to 25% seen once. Trimming took off 1 base at V and 8 bases at J, with 6 bases between the two ends. Germline values: CDR1 SGHTS, CDR2 YDEGEE. CDR3 length: 12 residues. For this clonotype: Its antigen is currently unknown.

The sequenced sample was blood. The J gene is TRBJ2-2, the V gene TRBV5-8; no firm D call. The receptor's source is a man aged 25-45 years with Graves' ophthalmopathy. This CDR3 reads CASSLIDGELFF. CDR3 nucleotide sequence: TGTGCCAGCAGCTTGATCGATGGGGAGCTGTTTTTT. The full variable domain, completed using reference TRBV5-8 and TRBJ2-2, is EAGVTQSPTHLIKTRGQQATLRCSPISGHTSVYWYQQALGLGLQFLLWYDEGEERNRGNFPPRFSGRQFPNYSSELNVNALELEDSALYLCASSLIDGELFFGEGSRLTVL.